This T cell receptor (beta chain) was captured by sequencing in a study of cytomegalovirus exposure and HLA in healthy donors. Study findings and constraints: It emerged from a later analysis that several of the most significant clusters appeared to be linked to common viral pathogens.

There are 14 residues in the CDR3. Germline V gene sequence: CDR1 SGHNT, CDR2 YYREEE (reference sequence). With 1 base removed from V and 5 bases from J, the gap between germline ends came to 11 bases. The PCR was carried out with 60 Vbeta primers and 13 Jbeta primers. Sequencing used immunoSEQ multiplex PCR; TCRdb keeps in-frame clones, though not all of them. The sample records 170,000 or so clones, more than 60% being singletons. Note on this clone: Its specificity is unknown.

The sequence was obtained from a woman between 50 and 59 years old in good health and CMV-seropositive. The sample comprised PBMCs. The chain has TRBV5-4 and TRBJ2-3; the D gene is possibly TRBD2 (5 bases). CDR3: CASSLRELGDTQYF. The CDR3 nucleotides are TGTGCCAGCAGCTTGAGGGAGCTTGGAGATACGCAGTATTTT.